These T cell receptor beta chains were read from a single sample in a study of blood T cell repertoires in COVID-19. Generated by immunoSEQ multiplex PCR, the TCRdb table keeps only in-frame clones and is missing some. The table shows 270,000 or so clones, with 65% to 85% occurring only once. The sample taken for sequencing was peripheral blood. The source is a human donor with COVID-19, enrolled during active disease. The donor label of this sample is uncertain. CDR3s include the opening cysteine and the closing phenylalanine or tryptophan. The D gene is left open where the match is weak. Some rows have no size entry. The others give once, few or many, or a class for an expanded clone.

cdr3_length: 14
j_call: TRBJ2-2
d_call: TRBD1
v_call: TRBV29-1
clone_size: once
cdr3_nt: TGCAGCGTATTGGACAGGGTTAACACCGGGGAGCTGTTTTTT
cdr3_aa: CSVLDRVNTGELFF

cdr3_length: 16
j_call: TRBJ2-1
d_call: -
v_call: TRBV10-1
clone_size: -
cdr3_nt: TGCGCCATCTTCATAGCGGAACCTAGCTCCTACAATGAGCAGTTCTTC
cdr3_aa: CAIFIAEPSSYNEQFF

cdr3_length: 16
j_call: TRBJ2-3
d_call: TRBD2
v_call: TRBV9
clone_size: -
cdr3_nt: TGTGCCAGCAGCCCAATAGCGGGAGTGGTCACAGATACGCAGTATTTT
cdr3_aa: CASSPIAGVVTDTQYF

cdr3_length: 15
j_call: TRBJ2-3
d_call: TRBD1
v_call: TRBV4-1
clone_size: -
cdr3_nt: TGCGCCAGCAGCCAAGGGACAGGCCGCACAGATACGCAGTATTTT
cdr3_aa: CASSQGTGRTDTQYF

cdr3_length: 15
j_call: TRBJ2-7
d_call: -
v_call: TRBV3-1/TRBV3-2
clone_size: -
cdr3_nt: TGTGCCAGCAGCCGGGGACTCCCCTCCAATTACGAGCAGTACTTC
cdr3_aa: CASSRGLPSNYEQYF

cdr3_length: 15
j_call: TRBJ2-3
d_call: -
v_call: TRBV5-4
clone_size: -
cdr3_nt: TGTGCCAGCAGCCCCGAGCTAGCAGCCACAGATACGCAGTATTTT
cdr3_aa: CASSPELAATDTQYF

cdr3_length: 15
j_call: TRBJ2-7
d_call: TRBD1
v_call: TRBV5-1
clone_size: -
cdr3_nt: TGCGCCAGCAGCGCTGGGACAGGGAACTTGAACGAGCAGTACTTC
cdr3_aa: CASSAGTGNLNEQYF

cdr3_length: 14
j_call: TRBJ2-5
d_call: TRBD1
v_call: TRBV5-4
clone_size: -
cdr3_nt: TGTGCCAGCAGCCGCGGACAGGGGATAGAGACCCAGTACTTC
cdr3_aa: CASSRGQGIETQYF

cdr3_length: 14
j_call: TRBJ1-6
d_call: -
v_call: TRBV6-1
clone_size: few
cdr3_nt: TGTGCCAGCAGTGAACCCGGACACAACTCACCCCTCCACTTT
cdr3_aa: CASSEPGHNSPLHF

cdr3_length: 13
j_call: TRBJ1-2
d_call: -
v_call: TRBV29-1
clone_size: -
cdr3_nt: TGCAGCGTTGAAGATCCCGGGATCTATGGCTACACCTTC
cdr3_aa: CSVEDPGIYGYTF

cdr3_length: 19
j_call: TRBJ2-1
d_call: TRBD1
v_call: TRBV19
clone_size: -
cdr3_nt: TGTGCCAGTAGTAATAGCCGGCTAGCCGGGACAGGGGGCAGGGATGAGCAGTTCTTC
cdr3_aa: CASSNSRLAGTGGRDEQFF

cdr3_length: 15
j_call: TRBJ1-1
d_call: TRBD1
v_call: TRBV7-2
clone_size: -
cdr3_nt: TGTGCCAGCAGCCCACAGACAGGGGCGAACACTGAAGCTTTCTTT
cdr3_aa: CASSPQTGANTEAFF

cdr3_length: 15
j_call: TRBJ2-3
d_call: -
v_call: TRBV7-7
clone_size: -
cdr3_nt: TGTGCTAGCAGCTTACTAGGAGGGTCCACAGATACGCAGTATTTT
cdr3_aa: CASSLLGGSTDTQYF

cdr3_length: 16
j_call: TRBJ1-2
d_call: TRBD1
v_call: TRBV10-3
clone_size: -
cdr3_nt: TGTGCCATCAGTGACCCGCGACAGGGGTCAACTTATGGCTACACCTTC
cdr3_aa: CAISDPRQGSTYGYTF

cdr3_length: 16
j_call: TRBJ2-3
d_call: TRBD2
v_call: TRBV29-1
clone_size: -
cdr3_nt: TGCAGCGTTGCCCGGACTAGCCGCTCCAGCACAGATACGCAGTATTTT
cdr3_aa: CSVARTSRSSTDTQYF

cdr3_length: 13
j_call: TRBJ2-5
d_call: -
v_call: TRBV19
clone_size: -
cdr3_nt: TGTGCCAGTAGTCCGGGGTACCAAGAGACCCAGTACTTC
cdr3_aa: CASSPGYQETQYF

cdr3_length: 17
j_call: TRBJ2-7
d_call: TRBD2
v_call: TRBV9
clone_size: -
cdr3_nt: TGTGCCAGCAGCGTAGATCCCGGGACTAGCGGGAGATACGAGCAGTACTTC
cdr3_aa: CASSVDPGTSGRYEQYF

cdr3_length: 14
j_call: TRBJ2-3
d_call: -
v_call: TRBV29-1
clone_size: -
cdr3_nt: TGCAGCGTTGATGAGGGGGGAGGGTTAGATACGCAGTATTTT
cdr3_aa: CSVDEGGGLDTQYF

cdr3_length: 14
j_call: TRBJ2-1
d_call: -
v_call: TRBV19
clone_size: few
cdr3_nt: TGTGCCAGTACCGCGCGGAACTCCTACAATGAGCAGTTCTTC
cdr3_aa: CASTARNSYNEQFF

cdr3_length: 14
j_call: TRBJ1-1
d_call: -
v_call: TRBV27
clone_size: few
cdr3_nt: TGTGCCAGCAGTTTATGGGCCGGGGGGACGGAAGCTTTCTTT
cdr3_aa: CASSLWAGGTEAFF

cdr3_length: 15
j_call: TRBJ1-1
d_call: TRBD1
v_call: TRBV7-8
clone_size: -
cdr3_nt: TGTGCCAGCAGCTTAGTTAGGGGACAGGGAACTGAAGCTTTCTTT
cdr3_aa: CASSLVRGQGTEAFF

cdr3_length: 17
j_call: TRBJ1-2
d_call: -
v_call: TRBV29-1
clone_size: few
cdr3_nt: TGCAGCGTTGAAGAGGTGCAGGGGCGAGGGGGACACTATGGCTACACCTTC
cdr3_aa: CSVEEVQGRGGHYGYTF

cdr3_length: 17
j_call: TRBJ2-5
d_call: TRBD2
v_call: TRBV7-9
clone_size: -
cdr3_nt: TGTGCCAGCAGCCTCCGGACTAGCGGGAGGGGAGGAGAGACCCAGTACTTC
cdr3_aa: CASSLRTSGRGGETQYF